The 13 T cell receptor beta chains given below trace back to one sample, sequenced in a study of cytomegalovirus exposure and HLA in healthy donors (dated by TCRdb to 2015 to 2018). Library preparation used the immunoSEQ multiplex PCR assay. Entries here come from immuneACCESS through TCRdb and include only in-frame sequences with V and J called. Some clones fail to appear in such tables; in the studies checked, an unresolved V gene covers under half of the shortfall, and the cause of the remainder is unknown. In this sample the table shows about 250,000 clones, 85% to 90% of which occur a single time. Together, the top ten hold about 3% of the sample. The sequenced sample was PBMCs. These receptors all come from a man aged 18 to 29 in good health and CMV-seronegative.

This CDR3 is CASSPWGGSTDTQYF. The CDR3 region has the DNA TGCGCCAGCAGCCCCTGGGGGGGTAGCACAGATACGCAGTATTTT. The chain has TRBV4-3 and TRBJ2-3; 7 nucleotides match TRBD2. Germline lookup yields CDR1 LGHNA and CDR2 YSLEER. CDR3 size: 15 residues. V shed 4 bases and J 0 bases; nucleotides not matched to a gene: 4.

The chain combines TRBV30 with TRBJ2-7, with TRBD2 as a possible D gene (5 bases). Germline-derived CDR1 and CDR2 are GTSNPN and SVGIG (reference sequence). Trimming removed 0 bases from V and 5 bases from J, with 11 bases in between. This CDR3 spans 13 amino acids. The CDR3 reads CAWSVLGRDEQYF. The CDR3 DNA sequence: TGTGCCTGGAGTGTGCTAGGGCGGGACGAGCAGTACTTC.

V is TRBV5-1 and J is TRBJ1-6; 8 nucleotides agree with TRBD1. The germline CDR1 and CDR2 sequences are SGHRS and YFSETQ. There are 15 residues in the CDR3. Trimming took 4 bases from V and 7 from J; bases not matched to a gene: 7. DNA for the CDR3: TGCGCCAGCAGCATAGAGACAGGGGCGAATTCACCCCTCCACTTT. It yields the protein CASSIETGANSPLHF. Drawing the rest from reference TRBV5-1 and TRBJ1-6, the complete variable domain is KAGVTQTPRYLIKTRGQQVTLSCSPISGHRSVSWYQQTPGQGLQFLFEYFSETQRNKGNFPGRFSGRQFSNSRSEMNVSTLELGDSALYLCASSIETGANSPLHFGNGTRLTVT.

V gene TRBV6-1 combines with J gene TRBJ2-2; 7 bases match TRBD1. CDR1 and CDR2 (germline): MNHNS, SASEGT. Losses at the gene ends were 4 bases for V and 0 bases for J; bases not matched to a gene: 5. This CDR3 is 16 amino acids long. The CDR3 region is CASSAPGGSNTGELFF. The CDR3 nucleotides are TGTGCCAGCAGTGCGCCAGGGGGATCGAACACCGGGGAGCTGTTTTTT.

This clone was found once. This chain joins TRBV2 and TRBJ2-2; TRBD2 aligns across 8 bases. The V gene end was trimmed by 9 bases and the J gene end by 3 bases; junction bases not matched to a gene: 3. The V gene's germline CDR1 is SNHLY and CDR2 FYNNEI. The length of the CDR3 is 13 residues. Written as DNA, the CDR3 is TGTGCCAGTGGGACTAGACACACCGGGGAGCTGTTTTTT. As protein: CASGTRHTGELFF.

The V and J genes are TRBV5-4 and TRBJ1-1, with a weak D call TRBD1 (6 bases). The V end was cut by 4 bases, the J end by 5 bases, with 18 bases between. The CDR3 contains 15 residues. The germline V gene has CDR1 SGHNT and CDR2 YYREEE (reference sequence). In DNA form, the CDR3 reads TGTGCCAGCAGCCTAAAGGGGGGGGCGCGGACTGAAGCTTTCTTT. Protein: CASSLKGGARTEAFF.

The rearrangement joins TRBV5-1 to TRBJ2-5, with a tentative D call TRBD2 (6 bases). The V end lost 0 bases, the J end lost 2 bases, and 11 bases lay between the germline ends. The CDR3 is 15 residues long. Germline values: CDR1 SGHRS, CDR2 YFSETQ. The CDR3 protein is CASSLVAGPQETQYF. CDR3 nucleotide sequence: TGCGCCAGCAGCTTGGTGGCGGGGCCACAAGAGACCCAGTACTTC.

The V call is TRBV7-6, the J call TRBJ1-6; perhaps TRBD1 as D (5 bases). V lost 5 bases to trimming and J lost 8 bases, with 16 bases between them. CDR1 is SGHVS and CDR2 is FNYEAQ in the germline V gene. CDR3 length equals 15 residues. The CDR3, as DNA: TGTGCCAGCAGCCCAGAATCCGGGGGGGATTCACCCCTCCACTTT. Encoded protein: CASSPESGGDSPLHF.

V usage is TRBV27 and J usage is TRBJ2-7, with 8 bases lining up with TRBD1. J gave up 4 bases and V 0 bases, and 11 bases lay outside the gene matches. Looked up from germline, CDR1 is MNHEY and CDR2 is SMNVEV (reference sequence). The CDR3 is 17 amino acids. The CDR3 DNA follows: TGTGCCAGCAGTTTATCCCCCCCAGGACAGGGACTGTACGAGCAGTACTTC. It specifies CASSLSPPGQGLYEQYF.

The gene calls are TRBV30 and TRBJ1-6; 7 bases fit TRBD1. V dropped 7 bases and J dropped 13; count of bases not matched to a gene: 13. Germline V gene data show CDR1 as GTSNPN and CDR2 as SVGIG (reference sequence). The CDR3 length is 13 residues. The CDR3 DNA sequence: TGTGCCTATTCCGAGACAGGGAAATTCCCCCTCCACTTT. It specifies CAYSETGKFPLHF.

The chain is built from TRBV5-1 and TRBJ2-2; perhaps TRBD2 as D (5 bases). The CDR3 is 14 amino acids. V was trimmed by 3 bases and J by 7 bases, leaving 13 bases between them. Germline loops: CDR1 SGHRS, CDR2 YFSETQ. The CDR3 DNA sequence: TGCGCCAGCAGCTACGTACTAGTTAGCGGGGAGCTGTTTTTT. Its translation: CASSYVLVSGELFF.

This clone was seen only once. The V gene is TRBV18, the J gene TRBJ2-1; 10 nucleotides line up with TRBD2. V trimming: 3 bases; J trimming: 6 bases; junction bases outside the gene matches: 5. Germline V gene lookup returns CDR1 KGHSH and CDR2 LQKENI. The CDR3 has 15 residues. This chain's CDR3 is CASSPSGGLGNEQFF. The CDR3 region has the DNA TGTGCCAGCTCACCTAGCGGGGGGCTGGGCAATGAGCAGTTCTTC.

The chain links TRBV5-1 to TRBJ2-1, with D tentatively TRBD2 (6 bases). With 7 bases removed from V and 1 base from J, the gap between germline ends came to 12 bases. Germline CDR1 and CDR2: SGHRS and YFSETQ. The CDR3 consists of 14 residues. The CDR3 DNA follows: TGCGCCAGCTGGGACTTAGGTTCCTACAATGAGCAGTTCTTC. Translated: CASWDLGSYNEQFF. Drawing the rest from reference TRBV5-1 and TRBJ2-1, the complete variable domain is KAGVTQTPRYLIKTRGQQVTLSCSPISGHRSVSWYQQTPGQGLQFLFEYFSETQRNKGNFPGRFSGRQFSNSRSEMNVSTLELGDSALYLCASWDLGSYNEQFFGPGTRLTVL.